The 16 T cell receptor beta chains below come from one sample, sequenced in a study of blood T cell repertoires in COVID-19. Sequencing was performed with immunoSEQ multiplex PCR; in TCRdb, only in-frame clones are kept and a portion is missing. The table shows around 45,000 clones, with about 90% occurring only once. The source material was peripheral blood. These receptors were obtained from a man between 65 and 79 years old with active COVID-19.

The CDR3 here is CASSDPGGTGELFF. CDR3 DNA sequence: TGCGCCAGCAGTGACCCGGGGGGCACCGGGGAGCTGTTTTTT. The chain has TRBV10-1 and TRBJ2-2; 7 bases are a match to TRBD2. Trimming cost V 3 bases and J 4 bases; bases outside gene matches: 2. The germline CDR1 and CDR2 sequences are WNHNN and SYGVQD (reference sequence). This CDR3 is 14 amino acids long.

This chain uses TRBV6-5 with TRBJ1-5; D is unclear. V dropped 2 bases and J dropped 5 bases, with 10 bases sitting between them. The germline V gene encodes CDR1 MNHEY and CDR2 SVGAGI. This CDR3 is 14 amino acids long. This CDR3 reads CASSYRRGDQPQHF. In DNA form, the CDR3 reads TGTGCCAGCAGTTACAGGCGGGGTGATCAGCCCCAGCATTTT.

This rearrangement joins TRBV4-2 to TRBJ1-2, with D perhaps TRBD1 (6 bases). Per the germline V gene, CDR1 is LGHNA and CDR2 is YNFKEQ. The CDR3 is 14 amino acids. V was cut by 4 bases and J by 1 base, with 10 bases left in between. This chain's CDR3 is CASSPDRNNYGYTF. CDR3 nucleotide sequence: TGTGCCAGCAGCCCCGACAGGAATAACTATGGCTACACCTTC.

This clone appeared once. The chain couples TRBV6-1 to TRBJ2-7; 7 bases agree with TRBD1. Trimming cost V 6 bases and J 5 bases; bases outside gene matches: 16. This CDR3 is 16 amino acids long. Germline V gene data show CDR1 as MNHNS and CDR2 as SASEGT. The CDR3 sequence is CASRERPTGILDEQYF. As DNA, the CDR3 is TGTGCCAGCAGGGAAAGACCGACAGGGATATTGGACGAGCAGTACTTC.

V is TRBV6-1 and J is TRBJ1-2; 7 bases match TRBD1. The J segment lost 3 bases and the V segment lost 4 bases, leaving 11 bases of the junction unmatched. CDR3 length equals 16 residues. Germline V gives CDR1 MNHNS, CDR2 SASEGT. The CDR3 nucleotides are TGTGCCAGCAGTGTGTGGCAGGGGGAAAGGGACTATGGCTACACCTTC. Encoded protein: CASSVWQGERDYGYTF.

The DNA of the CDR3 is TGTGCCAGCAGGAGGGTCTTAGTGGGGGCCTCCCAAGAGACCCAGTACTTC. As protein: CASRRVLVGASQETQYF. The chain couples TRBV2 to TRBJ2-5, with D tentatively TRBD1 (6 bases). Trimming left V 6 bases short and J 1 base short, with 21 bases between. The CDR3 has 17 residues. Germline V gives CDR1 SNHLY, CDR2 FYNNEI.

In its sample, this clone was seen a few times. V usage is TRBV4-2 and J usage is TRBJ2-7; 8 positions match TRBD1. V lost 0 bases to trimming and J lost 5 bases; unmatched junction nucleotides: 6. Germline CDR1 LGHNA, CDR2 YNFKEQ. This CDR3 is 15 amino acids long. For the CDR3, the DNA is TGTGCCAGCAGCCAAGACTGGACAGGGTTTGACGAGCAGTACTTC. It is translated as CASSQDWTGFDEQYF.

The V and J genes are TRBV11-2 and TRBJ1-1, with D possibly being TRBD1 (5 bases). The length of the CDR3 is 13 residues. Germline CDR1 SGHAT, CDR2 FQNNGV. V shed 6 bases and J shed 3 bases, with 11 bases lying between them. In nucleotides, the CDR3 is TGTGCCAGCAGTCTCAGGGAAGACACTGAAGCTTTCTTT. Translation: CASSLREDTEAFF. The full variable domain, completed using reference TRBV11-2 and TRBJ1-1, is EAGVAQSPRYKIIEKRQSVAFWCNPISGHATLYWYQQILGQGPKLLIQFQNNGVVDDSQLPKDRFSAERLKGVDSTLKIQPAKLEDSAVYLCASSLREDTEAFFGQGTRLTVV.

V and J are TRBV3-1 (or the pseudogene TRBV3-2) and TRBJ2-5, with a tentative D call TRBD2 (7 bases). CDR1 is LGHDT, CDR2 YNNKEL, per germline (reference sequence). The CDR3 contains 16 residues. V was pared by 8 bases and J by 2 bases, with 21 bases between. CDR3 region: CASQRRGPLRQETQYF. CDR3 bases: TGTGCCAGCCAGCGGCGGGGGCCACTTAGACAAGAGACCCAGTACTTC.

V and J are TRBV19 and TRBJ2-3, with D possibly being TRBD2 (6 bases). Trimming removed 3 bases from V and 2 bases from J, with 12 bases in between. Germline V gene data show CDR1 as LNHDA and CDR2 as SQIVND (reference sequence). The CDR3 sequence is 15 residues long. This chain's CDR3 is CASSIPGGATDTQYF. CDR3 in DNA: TGTGCCAGTAGTATCCCGGGCGGGGCCACAGATACGCAGTATTTT.

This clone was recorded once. This CDR3 reads CASSVSVTQETQYF. CDR3 nucleotides: TGTGCCAGCAGCGTCTCGGTGACACAAGAGACCCAGTACTTC. This rearrangement joins TRBV9 to TRBJ2-5; D uncertain. In germline, CDR1 is SGDLS, CDR2 YYNGEE. This CDR3 spans 14 amino acids. V dropped 2 bases and J dropped 2 bases, with 10 bases sitting between them.

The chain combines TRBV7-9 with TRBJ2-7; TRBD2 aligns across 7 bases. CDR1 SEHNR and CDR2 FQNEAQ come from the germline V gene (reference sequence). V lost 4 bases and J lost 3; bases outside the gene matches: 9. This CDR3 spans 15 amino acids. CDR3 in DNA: TGTGCCAGCAGCTCTTCTCGCAGCGGGGTCTACGAGCAGTACTTC. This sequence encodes CASSSSRSGVYEQYF.

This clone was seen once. CDR3 sequence reads: CASSQQGSSYNEQFF. CDR3 nucleotides: TGTGCCAGCAGCCAACAGGGAAGCTCCTACAATGAGCAGTTCTTC. The chain couples TRBV3-1 (or the pseudogene TRBV3-2) to TRBJ2-1; tentatively, D is TRBD1 (5 bases). CDR1 is LGHDT, CDR2 YNNKEL, per germline (reference sequence). The CDR3 extends over 15 amino acids. V lost 2 bases, J lost 0 bases, and 8 bases lay in between.

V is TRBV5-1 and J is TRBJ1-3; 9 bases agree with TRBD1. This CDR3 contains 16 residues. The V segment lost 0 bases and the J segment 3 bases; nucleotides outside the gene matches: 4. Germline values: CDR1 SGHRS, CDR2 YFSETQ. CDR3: CASSLDTGGYGNTIYF. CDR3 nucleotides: TGCGCCAGCAGCTTGGATACAGGGGGCTATGGAAACACCATATATTTT.

CDR3 nucleotide sequence: TGTGCCAGCAGCCCGGGAGGTGAGCAGTTCTTC. Translated, it gives CASSPGGEQFF. The chain has TRBV3-1 (or the pseudogene TRBV3-2) and TRBJ2-1, with 7 bases matching TRBD2. V lost 4 bases and J lost 9; bases outside the gene matches: 0. This CDR3 has 11 residues. The V gene's germline CDR1 is LGHDT and CDR2 YNNKEL (reference sequence).

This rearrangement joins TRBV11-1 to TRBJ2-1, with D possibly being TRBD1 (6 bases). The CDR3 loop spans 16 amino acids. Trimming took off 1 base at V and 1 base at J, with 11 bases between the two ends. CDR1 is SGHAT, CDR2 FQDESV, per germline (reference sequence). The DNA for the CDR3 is TGTGCCAGCAGCTTAGGGTTAGGGGGATCCTACAATGAGCAGTTCTTC. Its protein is CASSLGLGGSYNEQFF.